Here is one T cell receptor beta chain with its context. The antigen remains unidentified. TCRdb keeps only in-frame clones here, not all; method: immunoSEQ multiplex PCR. The sample has over 50,000 clones; roughly 80% are singletons. This entry is derived from a study of vaccination effects on CD4 cells after COVID-19. Sequencing in the ViraFEST assay came after antigen-specific CD4+ T cells had been expanded with viral peptide pools, which were used to stimulate PBMC. Researchers isolated CD4+ T cells once roughly nine days of culture had elapsed. Germline V gene lookup returns CDR1 LGHDT and CDR2 YNNKEL (reference sequence). V dropped 0 bases and J dropped 2 bases, with 10 bases sitting between them. CDR3 length: 15 residues.

The receptor's source is a human donor who received a COVID-19 vaccine. The sequenced sample was CD4+ T cells from PBMCs cultured with HCoV-229E spike peptides, obtained before COVID-19 vaccination. The gene calls are TRBV3-1 (or the pseudogene TRBV3-2) and TRBJ1-2, with D perhaps TRBD1 (6 bases). CDR3 sequence: CASSQDWQGNYGYTF. DNA for the CDR3: TGTGCCAGCAGCCAAGATTGGCAGGGGAACTATGGCTACACCTTC.